This TCR beta chain was found in a study of blood T cell repertoires in COVID-19. Study in general: Sources were T cells, B-cell-depleted T cells, or PBMCs; the material itself was cDNA or gDNA.

The authors' processing: Estimation of nucleated cell counts relied on the amplification of reference gene primers. Only in-frame clones appear in the TCRdb table, and some are missing; sequencing was by immunoSEQ multiplex PCR. The V and J calls and clone size come from that table; D and trimming were worked out from the DNA. The sample includes nearly 30,000 clones, around 90% seen only once; the top ten take 8% to 9%. CDR3 size: 13 residues. V was cut by 4 bases and J by 1 base, with 7 bases left in between. Germline assignment: CDR1 LNHDA and CDR2 SQIVND (reference sequence). The material sequenced was peripheral blood. V usage is TRBV19 and J usage is TRBJ1-1; D not certain. This clonotype originated in a man aged 65 to 85 with active or convalescent COVID-19. The CDR3 spells CASSRAGNTEAFF. In nucleotides, the CDR3 is TGTGCCAGTAGTAGGGCAGGGAACACTGAAGCTTTCTTT.